This T cell receptor beta chain originates from a study of Graves' ophthalmopathy and Graves' hyperthyroidism. Being free of ophthalmopathy for 18 months of follow-up defined stable hyperthyroidism. Diagnosis was based on clinical symptoms, serum thyroxine, TRAb, thyroid ultrasound and orbital computed tomography. Amplification of TCR beta CDR3 regions used RNA transcripts. The first round was an RT-PCR with HTBI primers, and the second round was a multiplex PCR. TCRdb passed the multiplex PCR reads through MiXCR, listing each CDR3 protein once. The sample shows some 410,000 distinct CDR3 sequences, over 20% of them seen only once. Study-level results: Predictions made by the model for ophthalmopathy progression reached approximately 70% sensitivity and about 72% specificity. Thyroid clonotypes that were expanded above 0.001 frequency mostly also appeared in blood.

Many counts were recorded for this clonotype. No antigen is known for it. The CDR3 covers 14 residues. In germline, CDR1 is MNHEY, CDR2 SVGEGT. Between the trimmed V and J ends, which lost 6 bases and 2 bases, there was a span of 11 bases. The TCR sequence derives from a woman between 18 and 29 years old with stable Graves' hyperthyroidism. The J gene is TRBJ1-5, the V gene TRBV6-2 or TRBV6-3, with D tentatively TRBD1 (6 bases). Sequenced sample: peripheral blood. CDR3 in DNA: TGTGCCAGCAGGCAACAGGGTCGCAATCAGCCCCAGCATTTT. This gives the protein CASRQQGRNQPQHF.